The clone carrying this TCR beta chain was seen more than once but under ten times. Its antigen is not known. Two oligonucleotides, mixed equimolar, formed the beta constant-region primer covering TRBC1 and TRBC2. Ligated cDNA was amplified by four rounds of PCR with nested alpha and beta constant-region primers and SP2. MiXCR, applied by TCRdb to the UMI-ligation and nested PCR reads, yields one record per CDR3 protein. The table includes about 150,000 distinct CDR3 sequences, roughly 22% detected once. The data were obtained in a study of naive and memory T cell subsets. General study findings and limits: A few larger clonotypes appeared in naive repertoires, especially CD8, possibly memory cells re-expressing CD45RA.

CD8 T cells were positively selected from what remained after CD4 positive selection. The germline CDR1 and CDR2 sequences are LNHDA and SQIVND (reference sequence). CDR3 length: 15 residues. Trimming removed 9 bases from V and 7 bases from J, with 24 bases in between. The sample comprised naive CD4+ T cells from blood. The V gene is TRBV19, the J gene TRBJ1-2; D is unclear. The sequence derives from a human donor in good health. The DNA of the CDR3 is TGTGCCAGCACAACGGGTCCTAGCGAAATCGGTGGCTACACCTTC. Its protein product is CASTTGPSEIGGYTF.